This T cell receptor (beta chain) was captured by sequencing in a study of T cell responses to AZD1222 COVID-19 vaccine. Study results and caveats: Recipients of AZD1222 seropositive at baseline numbered only five or six.

Sequenced by immunoSEQ multiplex PCR; TCRdb stores in-frame clones only, minus some. This sample yields about 130,000 clones, of which 90% to 95% are seen a single time; under 3.5% belongs to the top ten. The germline V and J ends were trimmed by 6 bases and 2 bases, with 10 bases remaining between them. There are 14 residues in the CDR3. Germline V gives CDR1 SNHLY, CDR2 FYNNEI. On this clone itself: The antigen is unknown.

The V call is TRBV2, the J call TRBJ2-2; tentatively, D is TRBD2 (6 bases). The source of this sequence is an adult in good health. The specimen comprised peripheral blood, sampled on day 0 of AZD1222 vaccination. DNA for the CDR3: TGTGCCAGCAGACTAGCAGATAACACCGGGGAGCTGTTTTTT. Translating it yields CASRLADNTGELFF. The full variable domain, rest sourced from reference TRBV2 and TRBJ2-2, is EPEVTQTPSHQVTQMGQEVILRCVPISNHLYFYWYRQILGQKVEFLVSFYNNEISEKSEIFDDQFSVERPDGSNFTLKIRSTKLEDSAMYFCASRLADNTGELFFGEGSRLTVL.